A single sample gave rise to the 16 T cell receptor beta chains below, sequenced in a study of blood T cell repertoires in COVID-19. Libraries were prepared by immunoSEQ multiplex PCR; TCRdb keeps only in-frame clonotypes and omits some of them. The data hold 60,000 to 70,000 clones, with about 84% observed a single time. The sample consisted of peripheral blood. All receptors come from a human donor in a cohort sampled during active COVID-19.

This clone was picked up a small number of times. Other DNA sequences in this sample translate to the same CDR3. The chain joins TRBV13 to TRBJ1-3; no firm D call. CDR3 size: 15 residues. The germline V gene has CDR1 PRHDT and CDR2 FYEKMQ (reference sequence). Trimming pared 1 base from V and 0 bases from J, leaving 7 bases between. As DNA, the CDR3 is TGTGCCAGCAGCTTAGACAGTTCCTCTGGAAACACCATATATTTT. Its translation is CASSLDSSSGNTIYF.

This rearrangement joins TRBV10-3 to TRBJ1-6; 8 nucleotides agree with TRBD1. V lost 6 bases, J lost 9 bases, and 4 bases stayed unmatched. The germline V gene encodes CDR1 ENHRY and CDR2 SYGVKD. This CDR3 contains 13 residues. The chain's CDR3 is CAIRDRDASPLHF. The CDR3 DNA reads TGTGCCATCAGGGACAGGGATGCTTCACCCCTCCACTTT.

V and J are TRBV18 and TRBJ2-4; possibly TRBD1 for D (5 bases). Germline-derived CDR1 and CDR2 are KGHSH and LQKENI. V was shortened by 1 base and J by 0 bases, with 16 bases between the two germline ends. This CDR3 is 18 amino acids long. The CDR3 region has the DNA TGTGCCAGCTCACCACTCTTGGGGCAGACGGTAGCCAAAAACATTCAGTACTTC. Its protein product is CASSPLLGQTVAKNIQYF.

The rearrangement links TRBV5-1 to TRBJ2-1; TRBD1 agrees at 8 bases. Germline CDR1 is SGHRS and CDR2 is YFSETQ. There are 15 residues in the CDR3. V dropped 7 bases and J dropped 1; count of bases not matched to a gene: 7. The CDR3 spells CASSTGGESYNEQFF. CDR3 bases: TGCGCCAGCTCCACAGGGGGAGAATCCTACAATGAGCAGTTCTTC.

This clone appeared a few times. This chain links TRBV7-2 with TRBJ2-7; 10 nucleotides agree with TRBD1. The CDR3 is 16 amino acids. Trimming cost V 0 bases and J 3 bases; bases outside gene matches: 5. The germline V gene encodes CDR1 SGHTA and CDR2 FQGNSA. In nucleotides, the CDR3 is TGTGCCAGCAGCTTAGCGTCGGGACAGGGGATCTACGAGCAGTACTTC. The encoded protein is CASSLASGQGIYEQYF.

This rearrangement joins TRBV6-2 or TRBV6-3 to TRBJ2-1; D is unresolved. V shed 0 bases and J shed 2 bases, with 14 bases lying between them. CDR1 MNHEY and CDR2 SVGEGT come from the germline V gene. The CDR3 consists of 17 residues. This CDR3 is CASSYSPGHKTYNEQFF. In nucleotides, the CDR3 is TGTGCCAGCAGTTACTCGCCTGGGCACAAAACCTACAATGAGCAGTTCTTC.

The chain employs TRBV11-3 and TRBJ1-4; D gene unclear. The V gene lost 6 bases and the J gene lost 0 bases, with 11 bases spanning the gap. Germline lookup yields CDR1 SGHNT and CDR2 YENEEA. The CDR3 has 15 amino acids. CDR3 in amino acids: CASSVGLATNEKLFF. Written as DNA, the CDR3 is TGTGCCAGCAGTGTCGGACTTGCAACTAATGAAAAACTGTTTTTT. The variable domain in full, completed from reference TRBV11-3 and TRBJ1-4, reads EAGVVQSPRYKIIEKKQPVAFWCNPISGHNTLYWYLQNLGQGPELLIRYENEEAVDDSQLPKDRFSAERLKGVDSTLKIQPAELGDSAVYLCASSVGLATNEKLFFGSGTQLSVL.

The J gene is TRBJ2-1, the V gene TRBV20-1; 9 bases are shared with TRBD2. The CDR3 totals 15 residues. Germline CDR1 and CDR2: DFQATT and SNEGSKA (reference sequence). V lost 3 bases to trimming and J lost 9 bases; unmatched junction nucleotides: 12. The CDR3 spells CSASWRGGPGGEQFF. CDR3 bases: TGCAGTGCTAGTTGGCGGGGGGGCCCGGGTGGTGAGCAGTTCTTC.

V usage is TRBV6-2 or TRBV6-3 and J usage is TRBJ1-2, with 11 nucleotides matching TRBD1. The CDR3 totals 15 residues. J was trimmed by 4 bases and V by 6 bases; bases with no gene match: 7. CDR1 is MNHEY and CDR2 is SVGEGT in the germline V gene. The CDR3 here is CASSLGQGAIYGYTF. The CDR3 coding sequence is TGTGCCAGCAGCCTCGGACAGGGGGCTATCTATGGCTACACCTTC.

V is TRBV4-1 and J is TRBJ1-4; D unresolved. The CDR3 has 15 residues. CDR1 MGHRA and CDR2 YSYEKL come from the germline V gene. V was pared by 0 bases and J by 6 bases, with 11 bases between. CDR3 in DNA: TGCGCCAGCAGCCAAGACGGGGTCTCGGATGAAAAACTGTTTTTT. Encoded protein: CASSQDGVSDEKLFF.

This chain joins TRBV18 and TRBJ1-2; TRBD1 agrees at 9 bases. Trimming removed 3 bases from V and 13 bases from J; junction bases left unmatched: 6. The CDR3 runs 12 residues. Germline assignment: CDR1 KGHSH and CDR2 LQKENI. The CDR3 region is CASSPGQGVGTF. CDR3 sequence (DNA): TGTGCCAGCTCACCGGGACAGGGAGTGGGCACCTTC.

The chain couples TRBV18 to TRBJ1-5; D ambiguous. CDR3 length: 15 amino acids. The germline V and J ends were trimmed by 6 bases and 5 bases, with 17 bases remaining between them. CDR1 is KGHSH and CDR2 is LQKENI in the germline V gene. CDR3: CASSPNSRGHQPQHF. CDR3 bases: TGTGCCAGCTCGCCAAACAGCCGCGGGCATCAGCCCCAGCATTTT.

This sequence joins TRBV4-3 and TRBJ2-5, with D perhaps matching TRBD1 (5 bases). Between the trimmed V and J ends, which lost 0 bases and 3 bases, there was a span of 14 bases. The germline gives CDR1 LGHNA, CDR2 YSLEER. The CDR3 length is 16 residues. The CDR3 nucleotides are TGCGCCAGCAGCCAAGATTTGGCAGGGTGGGAAGAGACCCAGTACTTC. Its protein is CASSQDLAGWEETQYF.

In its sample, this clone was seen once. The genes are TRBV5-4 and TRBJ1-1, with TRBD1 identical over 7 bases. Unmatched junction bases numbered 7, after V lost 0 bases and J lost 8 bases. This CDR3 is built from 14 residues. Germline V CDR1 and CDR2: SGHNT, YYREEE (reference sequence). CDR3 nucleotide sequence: TGTGCCAGCAGCTTGGATCTGACAGGGCGAGAAGCTTTCTTT. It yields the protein CASSLDLTGREAFF.

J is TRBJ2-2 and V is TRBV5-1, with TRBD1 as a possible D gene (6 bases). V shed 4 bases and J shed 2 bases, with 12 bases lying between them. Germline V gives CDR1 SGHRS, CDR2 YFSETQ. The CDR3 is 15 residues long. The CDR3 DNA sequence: TGCGCCAGCAGCCTTACGGACAGTAACACCGGGGAGCTGTTTTTT. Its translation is CASSLTDSNTGELFF.

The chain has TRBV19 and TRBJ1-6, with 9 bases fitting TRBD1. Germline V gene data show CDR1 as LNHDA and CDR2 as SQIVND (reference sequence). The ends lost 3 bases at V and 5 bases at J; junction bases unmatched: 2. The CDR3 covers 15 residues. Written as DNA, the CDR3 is TGTGCCAGTAGTATGGGACAGGGAAATAATTCACCCCTCCACTTT. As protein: CASSMGQGNNSPLHF.